This section outlines one T cell receptor beta chain sequence together with its context. Some clones are missing from TCRdb's copy, which holds only in-frame ones; the method was immunoSEQ multiplex PCR. The table has around 730,000 clones, 80% to 90% seen once. The sample comes from a study of shared T cell receptors in the human thymus. V dropped 1 base and J dropped 0 bases, with 4 bases sitting between them. The CDR3 contains 14 residues. From germline, CDR1 is SGHTA and CDR2 FQGNSA. The same specimen was also included in a second study, on human thymus T cells. Per that paper: Serving as donors were healthy Finnish infants, each of whom was having open corrective surgery for congenital heart defects. Corrective cardiac operations yielded the resected thymus tissue. Related research reported highly overlapping thymic repertoires among unrelated individuals.

The origin of this receptor is a girl in the first two years of life with a congenital heart defect. The chain is built from TRBV7-2 and TRBJ1-3; D gene unclear. Sequences were obtained from thymocytes. This CDR3 reads CASSLELSGNTIYF. The CDR3 DNA reads as TGTGCCAGCAGCTTAGAGCTCTCTGGAAACACCATATATTTT.